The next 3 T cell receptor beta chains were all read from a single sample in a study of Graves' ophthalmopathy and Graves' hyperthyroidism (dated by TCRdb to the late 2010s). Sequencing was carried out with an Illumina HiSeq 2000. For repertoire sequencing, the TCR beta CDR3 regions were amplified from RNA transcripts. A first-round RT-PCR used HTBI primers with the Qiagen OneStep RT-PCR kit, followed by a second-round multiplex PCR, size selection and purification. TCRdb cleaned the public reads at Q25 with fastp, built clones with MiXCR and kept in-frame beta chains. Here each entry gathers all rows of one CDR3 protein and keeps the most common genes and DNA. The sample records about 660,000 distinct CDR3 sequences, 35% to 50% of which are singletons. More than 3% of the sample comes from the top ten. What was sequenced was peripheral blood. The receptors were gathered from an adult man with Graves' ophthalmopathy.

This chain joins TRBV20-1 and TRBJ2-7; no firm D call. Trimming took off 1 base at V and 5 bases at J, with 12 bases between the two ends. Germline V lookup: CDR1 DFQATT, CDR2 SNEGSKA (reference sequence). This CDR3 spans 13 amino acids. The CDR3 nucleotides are TGCAGTGCTAGAGGGGTGGCCTATCACGAGCAGTACTTC. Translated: CSARGVAYHEQYF.

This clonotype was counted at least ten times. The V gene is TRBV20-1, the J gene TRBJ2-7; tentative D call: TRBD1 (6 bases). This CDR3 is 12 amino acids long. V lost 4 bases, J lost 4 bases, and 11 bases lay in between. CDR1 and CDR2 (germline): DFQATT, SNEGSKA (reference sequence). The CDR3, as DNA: TGCAGTGCTACAAGGACAGAATACGAGCAGTACTTC. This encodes CSATRTEYEQYF.

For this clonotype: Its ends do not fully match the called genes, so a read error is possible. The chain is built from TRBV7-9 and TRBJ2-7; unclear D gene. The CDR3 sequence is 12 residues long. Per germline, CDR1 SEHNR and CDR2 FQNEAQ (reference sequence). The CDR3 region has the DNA TGCGCCAGCAGCCCCTCTTACGGCGAGCAGTACTTC. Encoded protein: CASSPSYGEQYF.